One and the same sample provided the 10 T cell receptor beta chains below, sequenced in a study of shared clonotypes between healthy human individuals. Here immunoSEQ multiplex PCR was the method, and the copy in TCRdb shows in-frame clones only, minus some. The data hold roughly 1.5 million clones, with nearly 99% observed a single time. The material sequenced was naive CD4+ T cells sorted from blood. The subset denotes: CD45RA+ positively selected. Every receptor here comes from a young man in good health.

The rearrangement links TRBV20-1 to TRBJ1-1; perhaps TRBD1 as D (6 bases). Germline CDR1 reads DFQATT; CDR2 reads SNEGSKA (reference sequence). The CDR3 loop spans 11 amino acids. V was clipped by 5 bases and J by 7 bases, with 11 bases between them. This CDR3 reads CSAHRADEAFF. CDR3 in DNA: TGCAGTGCTCACAGGGCCGATGAAGCTTTCTTT.

Notes on this clone: Other DNA sequences in the sample encode the same CDR3. This sequence joins TRBV18 and TRBJ1-1, with D uncertain. The germline CDR1 and CDR2 sequences are KGHSH and LQKENI. V gave up 3 bases and J gave up 3 bases, with 11 bases separating them. This CDR3 has 14 residues. The CDR3 DNA follows: TGTGCCAGCTCACCCACGCCCGGGGACACTGAAGCTTTCTTT. This gives the protein CASSPTPGDTEAFF. The full variable domain, completed using reference TRBV18 and TRBJ1-1, is NAGVMQNPRHLVRRRGQEARLRCSPMKGHSHVYWYRQLPEEGLKFMVYLQKENIIDESGMPKERFSAEFPKEGPSILRIQQVVRGDSAAYFCASSPTPGDTEAFFGQGTRLTVV.

The chain combines TRBV6-5 with TRBJ2-7; a weak D match, TRBD1 (6 bases). Trimming stripped 0 bases from V and 3 bases from J, with 12 bases between. Germline loops: CDR1 MNHEY, CDR2 SVGAGI. The CDR3 has 15 amino acids. The CDR3 sequence is CASSYSSRGNYEQYF. CDR3 DNA sequence: TGTGCCAGCAGTTACTCGAGCAGGGGAAACTACGAGCAGTACTTC.

The chain uses TRBV30 and TRBJ2-3; no reliable D call. This CDR3 contains 12 residues. Germline CDR1 is GTSNPN and CDR2 is SVGIG (reference sequence). V lost 4 bases and J lost 3, with 8 bases in between. This CDR3 is CAWTTLTDTQYF. CDR3 nucleotides: TGTGCCTGGACGACTCTGACAGATACGCAGTATTTT.

The V gene is TRBV5-1, the J gene TRBJ1-2; no clear D gene. The CDR3 is 13 residues long. The V and J ends lost 4 bases and 5 bases respectively, with 12 bases between them. Germline V gives CDR1 SGHRS, CDR2 YFSETQ. The CDR3 DNA is TGCGCCAGCAGCCCGCCGGGAGCTTATGGCTACACCTTC. This sequence encodes CASSPPGAYGYTF.

The chain combines TRBV28 with TRBJ2-5; D call uncertain. The CDR3 length is 13 residues. V lost 4 bases to trimming and J lost 0 bases, with 6 bases between them. Germline assignment: CDR1 MDHEN and CDR2 SYDVKM. The CDR3 DNA is TGTGCCAGCAGTTCATCGTACCAAGAGACCCAGTACTTC. Encoded protein: CASSSSYQETQYF.

The V call is TRBV7-8, the J call TRBJ2-7, with D unresolved. The CDR3 consists of 17 residues. V lost 0 bases and J 1 base, leaving 16 bases between the germline ends. Germline V CDR1 and CDR2: SGHVS, FQNEAQ. DNA for the CDR3: TGTGCCAGCAGCTTAGCTCGGTTGAGTCCTCTTTCCTACGAGCAGTACTTC. This gives the protein CASSLARLSPLSYEQYF. Based on the CDR3 plus reference TRBV7-8 and TRBJ2-7, the full variable domain is GAGVSQSPRYKVAKRGQDVALRCDPISGHVSLFWYQQALGQGPEFLTYFQNEAQLDKSGLPSDRFFAERPEGSVSTLKIQRTQQEDSAVYLCASSLARLSPLSYEQYFGPGTRLTVT.

The J gene is TRBJ1-1, the V gene TRBV14, with unresolved D. CDR3 length: 13 amino acids. With 5 bases removed from V and 0 bases from J, the gap between germline ends came to 7 bases. Germline CDR1 is SGHDN and CDR2 is FVKESK. As DNA, the CDR3 is TGTGCCAGCAGCATCTCCATGAACACTGAAGCTTTCTTT. This codes for CASSISMNTEAFF.

The V and J genes are TRBV27 and TRBJ2-3; D might be TRBD2 (6 bases). The CDR3 extends over 16 amino acids. V was trimmed by 6 bases and J by 0 bases, leaving 16 bases between them. Germline V gene sequence: CDR1 MNHEY, CDR2 SMNVEV (reference sequence). CDR3 residues: CASSRPNRESTDTQYF. In nucleotides, the CDR3 is TGTGCCAGCAGCCGCCCGAATCGGGAGAGCACAGATACGCAGTATTTT.

This clone appeared a single time. The rearrangement joins TRBV27 to TRBJ2-3; tentative D call: TRBD1 (6 bases). This CDR3 has 15 amino acids. Trimming took off 6 bases at V and 0 bases at J, with 13 bases between the two ends. The germline V gene has CDR1 MNHEY and CDR2 SMNVEV (reference sequence). CDR3 amino acids: CASSHWTASTDTQYF. Here the CDR3 DNA reads TGTGCCAGCAGCCACTGGACAGCTAGCACAGATACGCAGTATTTT.